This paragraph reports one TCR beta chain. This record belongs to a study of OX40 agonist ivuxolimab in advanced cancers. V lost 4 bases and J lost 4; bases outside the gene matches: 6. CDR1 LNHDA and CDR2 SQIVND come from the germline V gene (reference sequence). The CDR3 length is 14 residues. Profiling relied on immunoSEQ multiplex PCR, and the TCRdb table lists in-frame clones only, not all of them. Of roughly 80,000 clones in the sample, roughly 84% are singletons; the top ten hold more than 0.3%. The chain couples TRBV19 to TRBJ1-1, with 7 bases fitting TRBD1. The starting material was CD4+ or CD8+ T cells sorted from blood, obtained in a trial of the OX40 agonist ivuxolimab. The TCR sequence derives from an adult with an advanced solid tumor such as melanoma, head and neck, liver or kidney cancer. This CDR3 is CASSRNRGGTEAFF. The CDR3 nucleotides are TGTGCCAGTAGTAGAAACAGGGGAGGCACTGAAGCTTTCTTT.